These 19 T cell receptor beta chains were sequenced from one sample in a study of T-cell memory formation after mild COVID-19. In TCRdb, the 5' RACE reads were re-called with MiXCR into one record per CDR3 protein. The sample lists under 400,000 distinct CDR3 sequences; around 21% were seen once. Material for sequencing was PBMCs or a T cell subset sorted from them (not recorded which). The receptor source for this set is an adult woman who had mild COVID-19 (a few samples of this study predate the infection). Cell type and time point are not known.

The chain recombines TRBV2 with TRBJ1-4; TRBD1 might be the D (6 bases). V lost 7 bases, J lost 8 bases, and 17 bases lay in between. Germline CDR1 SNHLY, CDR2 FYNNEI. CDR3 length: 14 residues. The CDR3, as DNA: TGTGCCAGCATCCAACAGGGTCGAAACGAAAAACTGTTTTTT. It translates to CASIQQGRNEKLFF.

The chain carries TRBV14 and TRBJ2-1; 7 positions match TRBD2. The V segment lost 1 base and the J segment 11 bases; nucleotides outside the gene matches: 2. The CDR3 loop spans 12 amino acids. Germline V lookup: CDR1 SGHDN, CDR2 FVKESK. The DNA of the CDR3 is TGTGCCAGCAGCCAAGTCGGGGGGAAGCAGTTCTTC. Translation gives CASSQVGGKQFF.

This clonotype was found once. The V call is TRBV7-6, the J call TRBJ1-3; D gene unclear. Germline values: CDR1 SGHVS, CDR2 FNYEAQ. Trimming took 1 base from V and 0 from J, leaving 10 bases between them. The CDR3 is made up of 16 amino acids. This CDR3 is CASSLGPGDSGNTIYF. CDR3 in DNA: TGTGCCAGCAGCTTAGGCCCAGGAGACTCTGGAAACACCATATATTTT.

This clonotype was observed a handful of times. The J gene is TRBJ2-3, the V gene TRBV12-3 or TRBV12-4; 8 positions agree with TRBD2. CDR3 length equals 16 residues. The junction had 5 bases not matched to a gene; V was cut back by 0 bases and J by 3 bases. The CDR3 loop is CASSLARLAGTDTQYF. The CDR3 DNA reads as TGTGCCAGCAGTTTAGCGCGGCTAGCGGGTACAGATACGCAGTATTTT.

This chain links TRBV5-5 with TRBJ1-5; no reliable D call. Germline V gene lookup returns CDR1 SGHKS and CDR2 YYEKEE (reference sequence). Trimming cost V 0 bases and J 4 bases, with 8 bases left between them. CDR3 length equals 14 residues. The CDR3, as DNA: TGTGCCAGCAGCTTGGCCTGGGGTAATCAGCCCCAGCATTTT. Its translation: CASSLAWGNQPQHF.

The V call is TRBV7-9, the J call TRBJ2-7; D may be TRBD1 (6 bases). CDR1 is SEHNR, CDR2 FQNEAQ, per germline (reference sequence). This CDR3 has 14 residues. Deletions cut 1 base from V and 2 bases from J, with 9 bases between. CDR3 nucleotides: TGTGCCAGCAGCTTAGTGGACAGCCCCTACGAGCAGTACTTC. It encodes CASSLVDSPYEQYF.

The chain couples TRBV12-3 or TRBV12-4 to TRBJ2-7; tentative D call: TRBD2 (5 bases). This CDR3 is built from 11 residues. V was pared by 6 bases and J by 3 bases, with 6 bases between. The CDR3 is CASRDFYEQYF. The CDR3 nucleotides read TGTGCCAGCAGGGACTTCTACGAGCAGTACTTC.

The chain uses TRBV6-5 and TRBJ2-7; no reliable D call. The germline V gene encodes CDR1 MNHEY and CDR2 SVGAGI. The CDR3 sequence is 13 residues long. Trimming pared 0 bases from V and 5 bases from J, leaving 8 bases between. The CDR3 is CASSYSNPDEQYF. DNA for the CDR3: TGTGCCAGCAGTTACTCGAATCCAGACGAGCAGTACTTC.

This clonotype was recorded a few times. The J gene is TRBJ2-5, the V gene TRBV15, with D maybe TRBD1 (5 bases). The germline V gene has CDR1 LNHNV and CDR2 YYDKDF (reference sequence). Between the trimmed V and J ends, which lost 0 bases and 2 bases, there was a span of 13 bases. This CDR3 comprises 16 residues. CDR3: CATSRDPMRTQETQYF. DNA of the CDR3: TGTGCCACCAGCAGAGATCCAATGAGGACACAAGAGACCCAGTACTTC.

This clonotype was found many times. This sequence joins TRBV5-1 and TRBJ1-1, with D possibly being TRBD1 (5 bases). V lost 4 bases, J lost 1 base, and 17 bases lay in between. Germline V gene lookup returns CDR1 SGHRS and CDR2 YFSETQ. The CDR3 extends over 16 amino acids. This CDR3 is CASSRVRTQANTEAFF. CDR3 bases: TGCGCCAGCAGCCGTGTGCGGACACAAGCGAACACTGAAGCTTTCTTT.

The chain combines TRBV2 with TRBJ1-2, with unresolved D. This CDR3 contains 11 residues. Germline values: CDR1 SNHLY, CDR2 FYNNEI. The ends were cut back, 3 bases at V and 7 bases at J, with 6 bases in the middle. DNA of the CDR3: TGTGCCAGCAGTGAGGCGTTTGGCTACACCTTC. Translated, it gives CASSEAFGYTF.

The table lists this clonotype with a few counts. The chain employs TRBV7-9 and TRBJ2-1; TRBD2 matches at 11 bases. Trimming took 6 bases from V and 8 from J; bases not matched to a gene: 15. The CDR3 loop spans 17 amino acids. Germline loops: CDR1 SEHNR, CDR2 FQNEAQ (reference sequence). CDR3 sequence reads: CASRQVSGRAEEDEQFF. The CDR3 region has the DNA TGTGCCAGCAGACAAGTTAGCGGGAGGGCCGAGGAGGATGAGCAGTTCTTC.

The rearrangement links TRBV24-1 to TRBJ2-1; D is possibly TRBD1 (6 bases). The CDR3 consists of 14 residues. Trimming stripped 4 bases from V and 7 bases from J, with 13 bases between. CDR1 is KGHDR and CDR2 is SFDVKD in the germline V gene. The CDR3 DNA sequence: TGTGCCACCAGTGAGGGGGCGAGGGGGAATGAGCAGTTCTTC. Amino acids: CATSEGARGNEQFF.

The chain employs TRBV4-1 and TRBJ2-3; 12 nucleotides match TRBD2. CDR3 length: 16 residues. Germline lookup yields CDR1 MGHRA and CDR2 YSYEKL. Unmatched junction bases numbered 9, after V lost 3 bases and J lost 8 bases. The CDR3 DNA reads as TGCGCCAGCAGCCACCCCGGACTAGCGGGGAGGGCTACGCAGTATTTT. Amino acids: CASSHPGLAGRATQYF.

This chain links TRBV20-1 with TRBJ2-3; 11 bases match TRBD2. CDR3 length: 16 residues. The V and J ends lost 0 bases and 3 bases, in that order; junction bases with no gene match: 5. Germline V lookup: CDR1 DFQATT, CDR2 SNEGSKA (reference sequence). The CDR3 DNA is TGCAGTGCTAGAGATGTGTCTAGCGGGGGGACAGATACGCAGTATTTT. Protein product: CSARDVSSGGTDTQYF.

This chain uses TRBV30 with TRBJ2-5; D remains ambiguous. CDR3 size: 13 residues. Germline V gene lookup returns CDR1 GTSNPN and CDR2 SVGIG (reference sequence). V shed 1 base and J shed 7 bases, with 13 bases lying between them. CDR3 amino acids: CAWSGSTSGTQYF. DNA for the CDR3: TGTGCCTGGAGTGGATCTACCTCGGGGACCCAGTACTTC. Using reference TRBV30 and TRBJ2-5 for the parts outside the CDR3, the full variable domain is SQTIHQWPATLVQPVGSPLSLECTVEGTSNPNLYWYRQAAGRGLQLLFYSVGIGQISSEVPQNLSASRPQDRQFILSSKKLLLSDSGFYLCAWSGSTSGTQYFGPGTRLLVL.

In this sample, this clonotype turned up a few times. The CDR3 coding sequence is TGTGCCAGCAGTCAGAACGGCGATACGCAGTATTTT. Protein sequence: CASSQNGDTQYF. The V call is TRBV12-3 or TRBV12-4, the J call TRBJ2-3; no clear D gene. CDR3 length: 12 residues. V lost 5 bases to trimming and J lost 6 bases, with 9 bases between them.

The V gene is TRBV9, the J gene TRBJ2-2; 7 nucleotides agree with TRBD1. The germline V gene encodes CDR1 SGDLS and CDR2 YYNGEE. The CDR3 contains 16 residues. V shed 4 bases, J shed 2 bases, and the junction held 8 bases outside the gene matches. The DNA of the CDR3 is TGTGCCAGCAGCCCCAGGGGACAGACTAACACCGGGGAGCTGTTTTTT. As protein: CASSPRGQTNTGELFF.

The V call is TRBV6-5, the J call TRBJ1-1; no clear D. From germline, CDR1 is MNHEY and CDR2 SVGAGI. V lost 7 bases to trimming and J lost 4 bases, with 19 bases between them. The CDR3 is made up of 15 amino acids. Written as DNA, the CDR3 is TGTGCCAGCACCACGAGGTGGGGAAGTGGCACTGAAGCTTTCTTT. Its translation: CASTTRWGSGTEAFF.